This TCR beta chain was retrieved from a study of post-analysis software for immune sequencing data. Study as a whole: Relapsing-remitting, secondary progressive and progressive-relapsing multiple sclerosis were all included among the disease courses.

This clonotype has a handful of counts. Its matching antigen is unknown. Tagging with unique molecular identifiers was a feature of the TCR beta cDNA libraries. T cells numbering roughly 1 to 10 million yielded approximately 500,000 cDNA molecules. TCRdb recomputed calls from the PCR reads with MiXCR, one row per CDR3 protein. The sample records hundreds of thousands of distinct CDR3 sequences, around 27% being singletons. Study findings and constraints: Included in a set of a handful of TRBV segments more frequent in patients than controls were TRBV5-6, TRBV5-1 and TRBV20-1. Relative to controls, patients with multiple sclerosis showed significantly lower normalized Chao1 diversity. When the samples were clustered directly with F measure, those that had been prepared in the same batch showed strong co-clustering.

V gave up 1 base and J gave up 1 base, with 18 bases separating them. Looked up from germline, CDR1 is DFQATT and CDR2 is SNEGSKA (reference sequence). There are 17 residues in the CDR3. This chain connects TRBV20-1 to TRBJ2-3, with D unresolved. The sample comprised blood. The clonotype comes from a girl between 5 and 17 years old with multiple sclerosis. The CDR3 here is CSARGTRDHHRTDTQYF. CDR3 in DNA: TGCAGTGCTAGAGGGACCCGCGACCACCATCGCACAGATACGCAGTATTTT.